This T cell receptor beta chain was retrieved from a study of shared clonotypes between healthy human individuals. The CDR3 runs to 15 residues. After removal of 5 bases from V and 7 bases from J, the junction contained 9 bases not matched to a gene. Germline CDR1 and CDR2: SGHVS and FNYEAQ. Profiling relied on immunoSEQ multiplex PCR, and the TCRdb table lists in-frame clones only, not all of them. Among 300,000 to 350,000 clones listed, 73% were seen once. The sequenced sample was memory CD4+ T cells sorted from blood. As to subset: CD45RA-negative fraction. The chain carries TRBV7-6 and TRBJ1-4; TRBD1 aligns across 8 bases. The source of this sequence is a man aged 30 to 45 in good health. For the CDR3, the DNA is TGTGCCAGCAGCAACAACAGGGGGAGTGGTGAAAAACTGTTTTTT. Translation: CASSNNRGSGEKLFF.